This TCR beta chain emerged from a study of identical twins. Findings and limits, study-wide: Cross-sectional statistical analysis was relied on for the conclusions, without the same donors being followed.

CDR1 DFQATT and CDR2 SNEGSKA come from the germline V gene (reference sequence). This CDR3 region has 17 residues. V shed 6 bases, J shed 0 bases, and the junction held 11 bases outside the gene matches. As regards this clonotype: What it recognizes is unknown.

Template switching created a universal primer site, and the cDNA included unique molecular identifiers. One entry per CDR3 protein, called by TCRdb with MiXCR from the 5' RACE reads. The table lists some 240,000 distinct CDR3 sequences, more than 9% of them singletons. The gene calls are TRBV20-1 and TRBJ2-6, with 7 nucleotides matching TRBD1. The receptor comes from a man over 45 in good health. Material: memory T cells sorted from blood. Here the CDR3 DNA reads TGCAGTGCCCCCCGAGGGGGCATCTTCTCTGGGGCCAACGTCCTGACTTTC. Translated: CSAPRGGIFSGANVLTF.